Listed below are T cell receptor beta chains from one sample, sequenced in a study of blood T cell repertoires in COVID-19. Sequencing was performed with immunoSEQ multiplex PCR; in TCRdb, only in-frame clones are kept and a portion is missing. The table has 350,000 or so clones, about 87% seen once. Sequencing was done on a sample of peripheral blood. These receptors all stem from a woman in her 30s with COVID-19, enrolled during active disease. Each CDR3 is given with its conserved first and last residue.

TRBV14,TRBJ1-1,CASSQVRGTEAFF
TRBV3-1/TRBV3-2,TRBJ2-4,CASSQDPRTSGGNIQYF
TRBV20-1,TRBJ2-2,CSASRGGELFF
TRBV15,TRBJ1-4,CATSRDDAGTGRAAF
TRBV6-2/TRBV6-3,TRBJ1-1,CASSFSLGGNTEAFF
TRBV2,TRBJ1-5,CASSEGRYSNQPQHF
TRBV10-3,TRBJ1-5,CAISEDLVGQPQHF
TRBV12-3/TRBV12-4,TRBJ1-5,CASSFPYQPQHF
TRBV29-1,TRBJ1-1,CSVKSRTGNTEAFF
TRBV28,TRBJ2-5,CATAGQGEETQYF
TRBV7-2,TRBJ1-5,CASSPWESGGPQHF
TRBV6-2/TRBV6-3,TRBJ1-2,CASSYSRANYGYTF
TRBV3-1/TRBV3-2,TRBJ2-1,CASSQGQGFYNEQFF
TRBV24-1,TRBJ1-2,CATSDFSDREYWNYGYTF
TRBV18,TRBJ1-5,CASSLGGVANQPQHF
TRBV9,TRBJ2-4,CASSATGVRENIQYF
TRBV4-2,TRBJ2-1,CASSQEEAHNEQFF
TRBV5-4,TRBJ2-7,CASSPDRNSYEQYF
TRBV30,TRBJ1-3,CAWSLERGGNTIYF
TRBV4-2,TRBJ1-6,CASSLGQSGSYSPLHF
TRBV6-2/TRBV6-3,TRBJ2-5,CASRPSRGSRQETQYF
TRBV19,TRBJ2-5,CASSTNRDQETQYF
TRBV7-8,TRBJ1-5,CASSSGGLQPQHF
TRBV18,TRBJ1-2,CASSPKLIGTGEYGYTF
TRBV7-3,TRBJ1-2,CASSSGTGAGYTF
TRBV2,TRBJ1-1,CASTEERGLNTEAFF
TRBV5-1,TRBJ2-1,CANSLGSGGEQFF
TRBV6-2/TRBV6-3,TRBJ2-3,CASSSPGRDTQYF
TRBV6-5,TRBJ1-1,CASKIGRSRDTEAFF
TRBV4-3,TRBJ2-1,CASSQDLVAGGYNEQFF
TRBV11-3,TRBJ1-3,CASSPRKGQGAGNTIYF
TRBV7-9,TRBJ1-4,CASSVRVGTNEKLFF
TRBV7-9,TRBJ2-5,CASSNPGEETQYF
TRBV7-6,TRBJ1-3,CASSSVRDRAGNTIYF
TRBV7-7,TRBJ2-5,CASSLAIERQGVETQYF
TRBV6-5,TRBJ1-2,CASSSRAGYTF